The rows below give T cell receptor beta chains drawn from one sample of a study of identical twins. TCRdb recomputed calls from the 5' RACE reads with MiXCR, one row per CDR3 protein. The repertoire holds hundreds of thousands of distinct CDR3 sequences, with 8.6% as singletons. These data are also associated with another study on yellow fever vaccine responses in identical twins.

The specimen was PBMCs. These receptors were collected from a woman younger than 30 in good health. Both conserved end residues are part of each CDR3. The D gene is left open where the match is weak. Clone size is stated in some rows and not others, as once, few, many or a class when expanded.

J gene,clone size,V gene,D gene,CDR3 length,CDR3 DNA,CDR3 protein
TRBJ2-1,few,TRBV20-1,NA,12,TGCAGTGCTAGACTTACACAGAATGAGCAGTTCTTC,CSARLTQNEQFF
TRBJ2-3,many,TRBV5-1,NA,16,TGCGCCAGCAGCTTGGCGAGCAATACACGCACAGATACGCAGTATTTT,CASSLASNTRTDTQYF
TRBJ1-5,few,TRBV6-2/TRBV6-3,NA,14,TGTGCCAGCAGTTACGTGGGGAGCAATCAGCCCCAGCATTTT,CASSYVGSNQPQHF
TRBJ2-2,few,TRBV28,NA,16,TGTGCCAGCACTCAAAGTCCGGGGTTTAACACCGGGGAGCTGTTTTTT,CASTQSPGFNTGELFF
TRBJ2-5,NA,TRBV28,TRBD1,17,TGTGCCAGCAGTGTGAGGGGGCCTACGAAACTCGGAGAGACCCAGTACTTC,CASSVRGPTKLGETQYF
TRBJ2-1,NA,TRBV12-3/TRBV12-4,TRBD1,19,TGTGCCCGCAGTTTAGCGCGGGGATTGACAGGGGCGTCCTACAATGAGCAGTTCTTC,CARSLARGLTGASYNEQFF
TRBJ2-1,many,TRBV7-9,NA,15,TGTGCCAGCAGCTTTGGGGATAGCTCCTACAATGAGCAGTTCTTC,CASSFGDSSYNEQFF
TRBJ2-5,many,TRBV24-1,NA,15,TGTGCCACCAGTGGGAGGCAGGGAGACCAAGAGACCCAGTACTTC,CATSGRQGDQETQYF
TRBJ1-5,NA,TRBV29-1,NA,14,TGCAGCGTTCGGGACGGAATCTCTAATCAGCCCCAGCATTTT,CSVRDGISNQPQHF
TRBJ1-5,few,TRBV7-2,NA,14,TGTGCCAGCAGCTTAGCAGGGTACAATCAGCCCCAGCATTTT,CASSLAGYNQPQHF
TRBJ2-5,NA,TRBV12-3/TRBV12-4,TRBD2,16,TGTGCCAGCAGTCCCCGGACTAGCGGGGGGGAAGAGACCCAGTACTTC,CASSPRTSGGEETQYF
TRBJ1-3,NA,TRBV9,NA,17,TGTGCCAGCAGCGTAGCAAGGCCGGGCAGCTCTGGAAACACCATATATTTT,CASSVARPGSSGNTIYF
TRBJ1-1,NA,TRBV15,NA,15,TGTGCCACCAGCGGGGGGAGGCAGGAGAACACTGAAGCTTTCTTT,CATSGGRQENTEAFF
TRBJ1-4,NA,TRBV11-1,TRBD1,18,TGTGCCAGCAGCTTAAGTCCCGGGACAGGGGTAAAAAATGAAAAACTGTTTTTT,CASSLSPGTGVKNEKLFF
TRBJ1-4,NA,TRBV28,NA,15,TGTGCCAGCAGTTCTTCCATCGCAACTAATGAAAAACTGTTTTTT,CASSSSIATNEKLFF
TRBJ2-3,NA,TRBV5-1,NA,15,TGCGCCAGCAGCTTTTCCCCAAGGGGGGCAGATACGCAGTATTTT,CASSFSPRGADTQYF
TRBJ2-3,NA,TRBV5-1,TRBD1,17,TGCGCCAGCAGCTTGAGAACAGGGGAAGCTAGCACAGATACGCAGTATTTT,CASSLRTGEASTDTQYF
TRBJ1-2,many,TRBV7-2,TRBD1,14,TGTGCCAGCAGCTTGGCACAGGGGGCAGGAGGCTACACCTTC,CASSLAQGAGGYTF
TRBJ2-3,NA,TRBV5-1,TRBD2,14,TGCGCCAGCAGCTTGGGGACTAGAAAGGATACGCAGTATTTT,CASSLGTRKDTQYF
TRBJ2-3,many,TRBV9,NA,14,TGTGCCAGCAGCGGCGGGACTAGCACAGATACGCAGTATTTT,CASSGGTSTDTQYF
TRBJ2-1,few,TRBV27,NA,16,TGTGCCAGCAGTTTATCGCCTAGCGCGTCCTACAATGAGCAGTTCTTC,CASSLSPSASYNEQFF
TRBJ2-2,many,TRBV5-1,NA,15,TGCGCCAGCAGGGGCTCGGGGTCGAACACCGGGGAGCTGTTTTTT,CASRGSGSNTGELFF
TRBJ2-1,NA,TRBV5-6,NA,15,TGTGCCAGCAGCTTAACTCCCTCCCTACGCAATGAGCAGCTCTTC,CASSLTPSLRNEQLF
TRBJ2-4,few,TRBV2,NA,18,TGTGCCTTCAGTTTGGAAGTCGGAGCGCCACTAGCCAAAAACATTCAGTACTTC,CAFSLEVGAPLAKNIQYF
TRBJ2-7,many,TRBV15,NA,15,TGTGCCACCAGCAGAGATCGGGGTATCTCCTACGAGCAGTACTTC,CATSRDRGISYEQYF
TRBJ2-5,many,TRBV20-1,NA,14,TGCAGTCCTAGGATAAGGGGAGCTAGGGAGACCCAGTACTTC,CSPRIRGARETQYF
TRBJ2-7,NA,TRBV20-1,TRBD2,14,TGCAGTGGGGGTCGGCGGGAGGGCGTAGGCGAGCAGTACTTC,CSGGRREGVGEQYF
TRBJ2-1,few,TRBV20-1,NA,16,TGCAGTGCTAGAGATAACCTAAAGGGTTCACTCAATGAGCAGTTCTTC,CSARDNLKGSLNEQFF
TRBJ1-5,NA,TRBV12-3/TRBV12-4,NA,16,TGTGCCAGCACGTCGGGGGGGGTTGGATACAATCAGCCCCAGCATTTT,CASTSGGVGYNQPQHF
TRBJ2-3,NA,TRBV6-2/TRBV6-3,NA,11,TGTGCCAGCACTAGCCCAGATACGCAGTATTTT,CASTSPDTQYF
TRBJ2-3,many,TRBV15,TRBD2,13,TGTGCCACCAGGGACGGGGGGACAGATACGCAGTATTTT,CATRDGGTDTQYF
TRBJ2-1,few,TRBV19,TRBD1,15,TGTGCCAGTAGTATACCTGGACAGGGGGTCGATGAGCAGTTCTTC,CASSIPGQGVDEQFF
TRBJ1-1,few,TRBV6-1,NA,12,TGTGCCAGCAGTACCCGACAGACTGAAGCTTTCTTT,CASSTRQTEAFF
TRBJ2-7,few,TRBV4-1,TRBD1,15,TGCGCCAGCAGCCAAGGACCCAAACAGGGGTTAGAGCAGTACTTC,CASSQGPKQGLEQYF
TRBJ2-5,few,TRBV6-6,NA,12,TGTGCCAGCAGTTCCGCGACGGAGACCCAGTACTTC,CASSSATETQYF
TRBJ2-5,few,TRBV24-1,NA,13,TGTGCCACCAGTGACCTGCTGGGAGCGGCCCAGTACTTC,CATSDLLGAAQYF
TRBJ2-1,few,TRBV28,NA,15,TGTGCCAGCAGCCCTAAGGCAGCCTATTACAATGAGCAGTTCTTC,CASSPKAAYYNEQFF
TRBJ2-1,NA,TRBV7-2,TRBD2,16,TGTGCCAGCAGCTCCCTACTAGCGGGAGGTATGGGTGAGCAGTTCTTC,CASSSLLAGGMGEQFF
TRBJ2-7,NA,TRBV4-3,TRBD1,16,TGCGCCAGCAGCCAAGATAGCACAGGGGTTATGTACGAGCAGTACTTC,CASSQDSTGVMYEQYF
TRBJ1-1,few,TRBV29-1,NA,13,TGCAGCGTGCGTTGGGGCCAGGACACTGAAGCTTTCTTT,CSVRWGQDTEAFF
TRBJ2-5,NA,TRBV6-2/TRBV6-3,TRBD2,14,TGTGCCAGCAGGTATACCGGGACTAGCGGCCCACAGTACTTC,CASRYTGTSGPQYF
TRBJ2-1,NA,TRBV7-2,TRBD2,16,TGTGCCAGCAGCCGACTAGCGGGAGGCTCCTACAATGAGCAGTTCTTC,CASSRLAGGSYNEQFF
TRBJ2-3,NA,TRBV6-2/TRBV6-3,NA,17,TGTGCCAGCAGTTATGACCGACTCCGGGACGACACAGATACGCAGTATTTT,CASSYDRLRDDTDTQYF
TRBJ2-3,few,TRBV6-2/TRBV6-3,TRBD2,20,TGTGCCAGCAGTTACAAGGGTAGCGGGAGGGCCGGGGGTCCCACAGATACGCAGTATTTT,CASSYKGSGRAGGPTDTQYF
TRBJ2-1,NA,TRBV27,NA,13,TGTGCCAGCAGTTTATCCTACAGTATAGAGCAGTTCTTC,CASSLSYSIEQFF
TRBJ2-7,many,TRBV3-1,NA,14,TGTGCCAGCAGCCAAGGGCCTTCAGGGAGGGAGCAGTACTTC,CASSQGPSGREQYF
TRBJ2-5,NA,TRBV29-1,NA,15,TGCAGCGTACCCTTAGGACTACAGTCGGGGAAGACCCAGTACTTC,CSVPLGLQSGKTQYF
TRBJ1-5,few,TRBV28,NA,12,TGTGCCAGGGAGCAGGGCAATCAGCCCCAGCATTTT,CAREQGNQPQHF
TRBJ2-7,few,TRBV6-5,TRBD1,15,TGTGCCAGCAGTTACTCTGGACAGGGGATCTACGAGCAGTACTTC,CASSYSGQGIYEQYF